These 22 T cell receptor beta chains were all obtained from the same sample, sequenced in a study of T-cell reconstitution after alpha-beta-depleted transplantation in children. Unique molecular identifiers were incorporated into the prepared TCRbeta library. TCRdb recomputed calls from the PCR reads with MiXCR, one row per CDR3 protein. The sample yields about 260,000 distinct CDR3 sequences, 11% seen once. The specimen was peripheral blood, collected 180 days after TCRalphabeta/CD19-depleted stem cell transplant. The receptors were sampled from a male patient aged 2 to 10 who had a stem cell transplant for chronic granulomatous disease, so the T cells may come from the graft donor.

This clonotype was recorded at least ten times. The chain recombines TRBV7-2 with TRBJ1-5; D possibly corresponds to TRBD1 (5 bases). Per the germline V gene, CDR1 is SGHTA and CDR2 is FQGNSA. V shed 6 bases and J shed 9 bases, with 15 bases lying between them. The length of the CDR3 is 13 residues. As DNA, the CDR3 is TGTGCCAGCAGACTCGGGGGGAGATCGCCCCAGCATTTT. It is translated as CASRLGGRSPQHF.

This clonotype was counted many times. The rearrangement uses TRBV3-1 and TRBJ2-5; TRBD2 might be the D (7 bases). Germline loops: CDR1 LGHDT, CDR2 YNNKEL (reference sequence). The CDR3 sequence is 14 residues long. V lost 5 bases, J lost 0 bases, and 10 bases lay in between. CDR3 protein: CASSEGGYQETQYF. CDR3 in DNA: TGTGCCAGCAGCGAGGGGGGGTACCAAGAGACCCAGTACTTC.

This clonotype was seen many times. The genes are TRBV7-8 and TRBJ2-7, with 7 bases aligning to TRBD1. J gave up 1 base and V 4 bases, and 7 bases lay outside the gene matches. This CDR3 has 15 residues. The V gene's germline CDR1 is SGHVS and CDR2 FQNEAQ. The CDR3, as DNA: TGTGCCAGCAGCTCACAGGGGCAGAGGTCCTACGAGCAGTACTTC. The encoded protein is CASSSQGQRSYEQYF.

This clonotype showed up many times. This sequence joins TRBV20-1 and TRBJ1-5; D unclear. This CDR3 has 14 amino acids. Trimming shortened V by 0 bases and J by 4 bases, and 10 bases separated the two germline ends. Looked up from germline, CDR1 is DFQATT and CDR2 is SNEGSKA (reference sequence). The CDR3 DNA is TGCAGTGCTAGAGAGCGGCAGAGGAATCAGCCCCAGCATTTT. Amino acid sequence: CSARERQRNQPQHF.

This clonotype was counted many times. The chain carries TRBV12-3 or TRBV12-4 and TRBJ2-7; D ambiguous. CDR3 length: 12 amino acids. The ends were cut back, 5 bases at V and 3 bases at J, with 8 bases in the middle. The DNA for the CDR3 is TGTGCCAGCAGTGCCCGGAGCTACGAGCAGTACTTC. Translating gives CASSARSYEQYF.

This clonotype was seen at least ten times. The chain has TRBV5-4 and TRBJ1-6, with a possible D match to TRBD1 (5 bases). Germline CDR1 SGHNT, CDR2 YYREEE (reference sequence). The CDR3 spans 21 residues. Trimming removed 3 bases from V and 0 bases from J, with 25 bases in between. The CDR3, as DNA: TGTGCCAGCAGCTCAGAGGGACGGACACGAACCCGGAGCTCCTATAATTCACCCCTCCACTTT. Translated: CASSSEGRTRTRSSYNSPLHF.

This clonotype was observed many times. The CDR3 DNA sequence: TGTGCCAGCAGGTCGGGGATTGGGTCTGAAGCTTTCTTT. Its translation is CASRSGIGSEAFF. The V gene is TRBV6-6, the J gene TRBJ1-1, with unresolved D. With 6 bases removed from V and 6 bases from J, the gap between germline ends came to 14 bases. CDR1 is MNHNY and CDR2 is SVGAGI in the germline V gene (reference sequence). The CDR3 is made up of 13 amino acids.

This clonotype occurred many times. This sequence joins TRBV5-4 and TRBJ2-7; 8 nucleotides line up with TRBD2. This CDR3 has 13 amino acids. CDR1 and CDR2 (germline): SGHNT, YYREEE (reference sequence). V shed 7 bases, J shed 3 bases, and the junction held 6 bases outside the gene matches. The CDR3 here is CASVTSGGYEQYF. In DNA, the CDR3 is TGTGCCAGCGTAACTAGCGGAGGCTACGAGCAGTACTTC. The entire variable domain, with the rest obtained from reference TRBV5-4 and TRBJ2-7, is as follows: ETGVTQSPTHLIKTRGQQVTLRCSSQSGHNTVSWYQQALGQGPQFIFQYYREEENGRGNFPPRFSGLQFPNYSSELNVNALELDDSALYLCASVTSGGYEQYFGPGTRLTVT.

At least ten counts were recorded for this clonotype. The chain links TRBV27 to TRBJ2-1; D is possibly TRBD1 (5 bases). The germline V gene has CDR1 MNHEY and CDR2 SMNVEV (reference sequence). The CDR3 consists of 17 residues. Trimming took off 4 bases at V and 0 bases at J, with 16 bases between the two ends. This chain's CDR3 is CASSSRTAQVSYNEQFF. The CDR3 DNA reads as TGTGCCAGCAGTTCCAGGACGGCACAGGTCTCCTACAATGAGCAGTTCTTC.

This clonotype was counted ten times or more. The chain is built from TRBV11-2 and TRBJ1-1, with a possible D match to TRBD1 (6 bases). Looked up from germline, CDR1 is SGHAT and CDR2 is FQNNGV. CDR3 size: 14 residues. The V end was cut by 4 bases, the J end by 4 bases, with 13 bases between. CDR3 amino acids: CASSSRQEGTEAFF. In nucleotides, the CDR3 is TGTGCCAGCAGCTCCAGACAGGAGGGCACTGAAGCTTTCTTT. Full variable domain (missing parts from reference TRBV11-2 and TRBJ1-1): EAGVAQSPRYKIIEKRQSVAFWCNPISGHATLYWYQQILGQGPKLLIQFQNNGVVDDSQLPKDRFSAERLKGVDSTLKIQPAKLEDSAVYLCASSSRQEGTEAFFGQGTRLTVV.

There are many counts of this clonotype. The chain combines TRBV15 with TRBJ2-3, with 7 bases lining up with TRBD2. The ends lost 6 bases at V and 1 base at J; junction bases unmatched: 7. Germline CDR1 is LNHNV and CDR2 is YYDKDF (reference sequence). This CDR3 has 15 residues. Here the CDR3 reads CATSLGLGGTDTQYF. Written as DNA, the CDR3 is TGTGCCACCAGTCTCGGACTAGGGGGCACAGATACGCAGTATTTT.

The table lists this clonotype with many counts. The chain couples TRBV4-2 to TRBJ2-4; D may be TRBD1 or TRBD2 (5 bases each). This CDR3 is 19 amino acids long. From germline, CDR1 is LGHNA and CDR2 YNFKEQ. The V gene lost 0 bases and the J gene lost 0 bases, with 18 bases spanning the gap. The CDR3 reads CASSQDRGGAKLAKNIQYF. As DNA, the CDR3 is TGTGCCAGCAGCCAAGATCGGGGCGGCGCTAAGCTAGCCAAAAACATTCAGTACTTC.

The rearrangement links TRBV19 to TRBJ1-2, with D uncertain. This CDR3 comprises 14 residues. V lost 0 bases and J lost 3, with 8 bases in between. Looked up from germline, CDR1 is LNHDA and CDR2 is SQIVND (reference sequence). The CDR3 region is CASSIDGGDYGYTF. For the CDR3, the DNA is TGTGCCAGTAGTATAGATGGTGGGGACTATGGCTACACCTTC.

The chain couples TRBV19 to TRBJ1-1; TRBD1 might be the D (5 bases). V was shortened by 8 bases and J by 5 bases, with 9 bases between the two germline ends. Germline V lookup: CDR1 LNHDA, CDR2 SQIVND (reference sequence). The CDR3 extends over 11 amino acids. CDR3 sequence (DNA): TGTGCCAGTGAGCGGGGGACTGAAGCTTTCTTT. This encodes CASERGTEAFF.

In its sample, this clonotype was seen many times. The rearrangement links TRBV5-1 to TRBJ2-6; 11 positions match TRBD2. The CDR3 loop spans 18 amino acids. After removal of 4 bases from V and 0 bases from J, the junction contained 6 bases not matched to a gene. The germline gives CDR1 SGHRS, CDR2 YFSETQ. The CDR3: CASSPRLAGTSGANVLTF. CDR3 DNA sequence: TGCGCCAGCAGCCCCAGACTAGCGGGAACCTCTGGGGCCAACGTCCTGACTTTC.

This sequence joins TRBV4-2 and TRBJ2-1, with no clear D. The CDR3 runs to 13 residues. Germline V gene sequence: CDR1 LGHNA, CDR2 YNFKEQ. Trimming stripped 2 bases from V and 7 bases from J, with 9 bases between. Written as DNA, the CDR3 is TGTGCCAGCAGCCAATTCCCTCAGAATGAGCAGTTCTTC. Translating gives CASSQFPQNEQFF.

This clonotype was seen many times. The CDR3 loop reads CASSIRTGSNQPQHF. DNA of the CDR3: TGTGCCAGTAGTATCAGGACAGGGAGCAATCAGCCCCAGCATTTT. V is TRBV19 and J is TRBJ1-5; the match to TRBD1 covers 8 bases. The J segment lost 1 base and the V segment lost 3 bases, leaving 2 bases of the junction unmatched. The germline V gene has CDR1 LNHDA and CDR2 SQIVND (reference sequence). The CDR3 length is 15 residues. Drawing the rest from reference TRBV19 and TRBJ1-5, the complete variable domain is DGGITQSPKYLFRKEGQNVTLSCEQNLNHDAMYWYRQDPGQGLRLIYYSQIVNDFQKGDIAEGYSVSREKKESFPLTVTSAQKNPTAFYLCASSIRTGSNQPQHFGDGTRLSIL.

This clonotype was seen ten or more times. The rearrangement joins TRBV7-9 to TRBJ2-2; D not resolved. Germline CDR1 SEHNR, CDR2 FQNEAQ (reference sequence). The CDR3 runs 10 residues. V lost 11 bases to trimming and J lost 6 bases, with 7 bases between them. The CDR3 region has the DNA TGTGCCCCGGCATCCGGGGAGCTGTTTTTT. It codes for CAPASGELFF.

This clonotype came up many times. This chain connects TRBV7-9 to TRBJ2-7; no clear D gene. V dropped 3 bases and J dropped 6 bases, with 6 bases sitting between them. The CDR3 length is 11 residues. Germline-derived CDR1 and CDR2 are SEHNR and FQNEAQ (reference sequence). CDR3 sequence reads: CASSFVGEQYF. The CDR3 DNA reads TGTGCCAGCAGCTTCGTCGGCGAGCAGTACTTC.

This clonotype was picked up many times. J is TRBJ2-5 and V is TRBV7-2; 8 nucleotides agree with TRBD2. This CDR3 region has 14 residues. The germline CDR1 and CDR2 sequences are SGHTA and FQGNSA. V lost 5 bases, J lost 10 bases, and 12 bases stayed unmatched. This chain's CDR3 is CASSLGLARGDQYF. For the CDR3, the DNA is TGTGCCAGCAGCCTAGGACTAGCCCGGGGGGACCAGTACTTC.

Many counts were recorded for this clonotype. V and J are TRBV12-3 or TRBV12-4 and TRBJ1-1, with D possibly TRBD1 on 6 matching bases. Trimming removed 3 bases from V and 10 bases from J, with 9 bases in between. The CDR3 contains 11 residues. CDR3 bases: TGTGCCAGCAGTTTGAGGGGGGTAGCTTTCTTT. It codes for CASSLRGVAFF.

This clonotype has ten or more counts. This rearrangement joins TRBV5-1 to TRBJ2-5, with 9 bases matching TRBD2. From germline, CDR1 is SGHRS and CDR2 YFSETQ. This CDR3 has 16 residues. After removal of 0 bases from V and 5 bases from J, the junction contained 8 bases not matched to a gene. The CDR3 DNA follows: TGCGCCAGCAGCTTGGCCGCTAGCGGGGTTACGGAGACCCAGTACTTC. It specifies CASSLAASGVTETQYF.